This is a list of T cell receptor beta chains from one sample in a study of long-term antiretroviral therapy in people with HIV. Profiled with immunoSEQ multiplex PCR; TCRdb holds only in-frame clones, not every one. This sample has roughly 31,000 clones; approximately 86% occur once, and the top ten carry under 9.5%. Sample: unsorted PBMCs, taken approximately 5 years before starting antiretroviral therapy. These receptor sequences come from a man aged 45-65 years with HIV. CDR3s include the opening cysteine and the closing phenylalanine or tryptophan. A D gene is named only where the DNA matches it firmly. Size tells how often a clone was seen (once, few, many) or the class of an expanded clone, and some rows leave it out.

J gene | D gene | clone size | V gene | CDR3 protein
TRBJ2-3 | NA | NA | TRBV29-1 | CSVGKGEDTQYF
TRBJ2-3 | TRBD1 | once | TRBV5-4 | CASRLDREYTDTQYF
TRBJ1-5 | NA | NA | TRBV18 | CASSGGNQPQHF
TRBJ1-2 | NA | NA | TRBV6-5 | CASSLGTIYGYTF
TRBJ2-1 | NA | NA | TRBV5-1 | CASSSYSDSGIQFF
TRBJ1-1 | NA | once | TRBV5-6 | CASSMGMNTEAFF
TRBJ2-2 | TRBD1 | NA | TRBV7-8 | CASSRGQNTGELFF
TRBJ1-5 | NA | NA | TRBV19 | CASSIREEGGNQPQHF
TRBJ2-1 | NA | NA | TRBV6-1 | CASTDRGRDEQFF
TRBJ1-5 | NA | once | TRBV4-1 | CASSQQGLAGNQPQHF
TRBJ2-1 | NA | NA | TRBV7-9 | CASNEELQFYEQFF
TRBJ2-2 | TRBD2 | NA | TRBV27 | CASSFFAGGNTGELFF
TRBJ1-4 | NA | NA | TRBV6-1 | CASSERGSLATNEKLFF
TRBJ2-1 | TRBD2 | NA | TRBV5-4 | CASSKSSGGAYNEQFF
TRBJ2-7 | NA | NA | TRBV5-4 | CASSLQGPYEQYF
TRBJ2-1 | NA | once | TRBV7-2 | CASSPRATRNEQFF
TRBJ2-7 | NA | NA | TRBV9 | CASSSLSSYEQYF
TRBJ2-5 | NA | NA | TRBV27 | CASSLSWDSRAQYF
TRBJ2-1 | NA | NA | TRBV18 | CASSPNKAGNPSGAYNEQFF
TRBJ2-1 | NA | once | TRBV7-3 | CASSTVGGVASNEQFF
TRBJ1-6 | TRBD1 | NA | TRBV9 | CASSEGANRYYNSPLHF
TRBJ1-2 | TRBD1 | NA | TRBV5-4 | CASSTGTGFYYGYTF
TRBJ2-1 | TRBD2 | once | TRBV19 | CASSIEGWSGGRNEQFF
TRBJ2-5 | NA | NA | TRBV5-1 | CASSPQGQGETQYF
TRBJ1-4 | NA | NA | TRBV9 | CASSSGLLNRENEKLFF
TRBJ1-5 | TRBD1 | NA | TRBV7-8 | CASSLTKDRWRGSNQPQHF
TRBJ2-3 | NA | NA | TRBV11-1 | CASRQPSTDTQYF
TRBJ2-5 | NA | NA | TRBV6-6 | CASSYPEGGGETQYF
TRBJ1-2 | NA | few | TRBV7-3 | CASSRTGTAHGYTF
TRBJ2-7 | TRBD1 | NA | TRBV6-6 | CASRTGNAYEQYF
TRBJ1-6 | NA | NA | TRBV19 | CASSIGVIIESPLHF
TRBJ2-2 | TRBD2 | NA | TRBV4-3 | CASSQKAGGYTGELFF
TRBJ2-4 | NA | NA | TRBV28 | CASSLRGLGNIQYF
TRBJ1-1 | NA | NA | TRBV5-4 | CASSPETGSTEAFF